This entry concerns a single T cell receptor beta chain. What it recognizes is unknown. Via MiXCR, TCRdb re-called the multiplex PCR reads, giving one row per CDR3 protein. The sample includes about 170,000 distinct CDR3 sequences, 30% to 40% of them seen just once. Axillary draining lymph nodes of breast cancer patients supplied the node samples. The data are from a study of breast tumors, draining lymph nodes, adjacent tissues. Germline-derived CDR1 and CDR2 are SEHNR and FQNEAQ (reference sequence). This CDR3 region has 14 residues. The V and J ends lost 3 bases and 1 base, in that order; junction bases with no gene match: 2. The study's findings and limits: Data fit most tumor T cells coming from lymph node, expanding in tumor. Luminal-like breast cancer showed significantly higher tumor–nontumor repertoire similarity than basal-like. Tumor repertoires ranked between lymph nodes and nontumor tissue in diversity, with V and J gene preferences.

This sequence originates from a female donor with breast cancer. Some clones in this sample may be carry-over from other donors' samples. The sample was axillary lymph node tissue. The rearrangement links TRBV7-9 to TRBJ2-5; 7 bases are shared with TRBD1. CDR3 amino acids: CASSLRTGQETQYF. CDR3 nucleotide sequence: TGTGCCAGCAGCTTGCGGACAGGCCAAGAGACCCAGTACTTC.